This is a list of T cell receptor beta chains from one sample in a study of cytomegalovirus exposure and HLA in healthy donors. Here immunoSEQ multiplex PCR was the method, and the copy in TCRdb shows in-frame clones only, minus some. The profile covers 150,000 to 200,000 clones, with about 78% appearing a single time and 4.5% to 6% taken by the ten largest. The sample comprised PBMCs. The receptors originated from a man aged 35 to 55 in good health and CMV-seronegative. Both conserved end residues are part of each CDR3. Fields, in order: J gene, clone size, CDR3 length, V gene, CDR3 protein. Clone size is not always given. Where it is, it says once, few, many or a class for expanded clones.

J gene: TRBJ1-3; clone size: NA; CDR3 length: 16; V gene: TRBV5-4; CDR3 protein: CASSAEQQGTGNTIYF
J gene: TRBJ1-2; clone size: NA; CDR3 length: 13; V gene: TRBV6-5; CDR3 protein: CASSYSTGRGYTF
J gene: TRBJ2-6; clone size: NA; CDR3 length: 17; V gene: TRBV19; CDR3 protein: CASAGQGAYSGANVLTF
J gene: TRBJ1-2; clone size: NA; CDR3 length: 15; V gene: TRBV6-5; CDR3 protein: CASSRPGTGDYGYTF
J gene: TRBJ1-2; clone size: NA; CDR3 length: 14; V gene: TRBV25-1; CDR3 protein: CASSGRDSNYGYTF
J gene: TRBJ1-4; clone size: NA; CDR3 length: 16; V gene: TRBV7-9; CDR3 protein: CASSLAQGAGNEKLFF
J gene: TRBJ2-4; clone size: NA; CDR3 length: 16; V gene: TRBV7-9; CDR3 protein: CASSLTSGLAKNIQYF
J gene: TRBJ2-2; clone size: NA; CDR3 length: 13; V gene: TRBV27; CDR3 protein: CASKLTNTGELFF
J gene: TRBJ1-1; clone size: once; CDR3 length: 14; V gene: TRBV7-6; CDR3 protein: CASSSGTGNTEAFF
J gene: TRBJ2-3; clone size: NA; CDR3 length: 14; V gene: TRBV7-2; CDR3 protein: CASSPSGGTDTQYF
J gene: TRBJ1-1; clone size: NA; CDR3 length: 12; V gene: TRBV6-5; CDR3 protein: CASTTGNTEAFF
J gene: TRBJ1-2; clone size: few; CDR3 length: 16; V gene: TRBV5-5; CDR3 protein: CASSLELNQGARGYTF
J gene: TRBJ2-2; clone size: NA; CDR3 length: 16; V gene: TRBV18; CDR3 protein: CASSPMAGAITGELFF
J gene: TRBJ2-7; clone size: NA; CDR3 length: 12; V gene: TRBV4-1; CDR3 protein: CASSQEGGEQYF
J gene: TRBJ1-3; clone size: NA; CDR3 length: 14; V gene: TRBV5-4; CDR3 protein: CASSPTGVGNTIYF
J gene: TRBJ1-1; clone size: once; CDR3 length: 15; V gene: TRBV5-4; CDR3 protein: CASSFGAVISPEAFF
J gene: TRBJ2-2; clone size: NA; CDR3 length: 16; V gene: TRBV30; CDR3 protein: CAWSRPGLEVVGELFF
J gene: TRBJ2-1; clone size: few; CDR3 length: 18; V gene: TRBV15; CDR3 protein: CATSSVAGPLPSYNEQFF
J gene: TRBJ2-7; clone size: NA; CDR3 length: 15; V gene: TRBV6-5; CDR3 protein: CASSGTSGSTYEQYF
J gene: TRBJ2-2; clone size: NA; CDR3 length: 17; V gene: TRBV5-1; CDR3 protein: CASSLAQISKGAGELFF
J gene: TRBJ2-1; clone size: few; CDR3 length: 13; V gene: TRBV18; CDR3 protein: CASASREGNEQFF
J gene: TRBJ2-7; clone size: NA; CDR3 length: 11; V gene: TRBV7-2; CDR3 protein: CASTSYYEQYF
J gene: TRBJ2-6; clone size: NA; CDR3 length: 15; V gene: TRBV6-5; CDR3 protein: CASRPDRAGANVLTF
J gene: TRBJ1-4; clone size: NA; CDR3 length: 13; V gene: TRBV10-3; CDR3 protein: CAISAAGDEKLFF
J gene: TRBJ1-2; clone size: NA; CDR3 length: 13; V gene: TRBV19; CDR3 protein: CASSIDTRRGYTF
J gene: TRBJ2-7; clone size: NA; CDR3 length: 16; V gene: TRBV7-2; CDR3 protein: CASSLAPGHGRDEQYF
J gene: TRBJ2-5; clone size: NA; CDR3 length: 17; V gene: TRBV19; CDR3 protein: CASSIARGLAPRETQYF
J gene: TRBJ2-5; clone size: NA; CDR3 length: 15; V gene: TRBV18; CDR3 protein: CASSPGTSGEETQYF
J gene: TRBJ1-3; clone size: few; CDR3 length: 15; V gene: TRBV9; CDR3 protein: CASSVGQFPGNTIYF
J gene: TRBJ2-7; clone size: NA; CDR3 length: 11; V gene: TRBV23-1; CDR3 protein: CARQGLYEQYF